This T cell receptor (beta chain) comes out of a study of blood T cell repertoires in COVID-19. About the study: Samples representing acute and convalescent COVID-19 were sourced from the United States, Italy and Spain. T cells, B-cell-depleted T cells, or PBMCs provided the cDNA or gDNA that served as material.

Per the original data handling: By means of reference gene primer amplification, nucleated cell counts were estimated. Assay used: immunoSEQ multiplex PCR; TCRdb lists only in-frame clones, some missing. That table furnishes V, J and clone size, whereas the DNA furnished D and trimming. The sample consists of roughly 75,000 clones, roughly 80% of them appearing once. Looked up from germline, CDR1 is MNHEY and CDR2 is SVGEGT. Trimming removed 4 bases from V and 0 bases from J, with 19 bases in between. CDR3 size: 18 residues. The TCR originated in an older man with acute or convalescent COVID-19. Sequencing was carried out using peripheral blood. The rearrangement links TRBV6-2 or TRBV6-3 to TRBJ1-5, with D unclear. CDR3 DNA sequence: TGTGCCAGCAGTTCGGCAGGCCCCTTACCGTATAGCAATCAGCCCCAGCATTTT. This translates into CASSSAGPLPYSNQPQHF.